This is a list of T cell receptor beta chains from one sample in a study of T-cell reconstitution after alpha-beta-depleted transplantation in children. TCRdb reprocessed the PCR reads with MiXCR, giving one entry per CDR3 protein. The repertoire holds hundreds of thousands of distinct CDR3 sequences, with around 10% as singletons. Sample: PBMCs, taken before TCRalphabeta/CD19-depleted stem cell transplant. Receptors originate from a boy in the first two years of life with acute myeloid leukemia, due to receive a stem cell transplant. CDR3s include the opening cysteine and the closing phenylalanine or tryptophan. D genes are given only for firm matches. Expanded clones are given a class, and other clones once, few, many or no size at all.

v_gene	abundance	j_gene	d_gene	CDR3aa	CDR3nt
TRBV7-9	few	TRBJ2-7	NA	CASSSSTGYEQYF	TGTGCCAGCAGCTCAAGTACAGGCTACGAGCAGTACTTC
TRBV29-1	many	TRBJ2-7	NA	CSVVSQGFHEQYF	TGCAGCGTTGTAAGTCAGGGCTTCCACGAGCAGTACTTC
TRBV6-1	NA	TRBJ2-7	NA	CASRLQGRGSYEQYF	TGTGCCAGCAGGCTGCAGGGTCGCGGCTCCTACGAGCAGTACTTC
TRBV11-2	many	TRBJ2-1	NA	CASSLDPGSYNEQFF	TGTGCCAGCAGCTTAGATCCCGGGTCGTACAATGAGCAGTTCTTC
TRBV6-2/TRBV6-3	many	TRBJ2-2	NA	CASTYVMGPTNTGELFF	TGTGCCAGCACCTACGTCATGGGACCGACGAACACCGGGGAGCTGTTTTTT
TRBV2	many	TRBJ1-1	NA	CASGRGGNTEAFF	TGTGCCAGCGGAAGGGGTGGGAACACTGAAGCTTTCTTT
TRBV19	few	TRBJ2-2	NA	CASKKTPLTGELFF	TGTGCCAGTAAAAAGACTCCCCTCACCGGGGAGCTGTTTTTT
TRBV7-9	many	TRBJ2-5	NA	CASSLAGWETQYF	TGTGCCAGCAGCTTAGCAGGGTGGGAGACCCAGTACTTC
TRBV11-2	many	TRBJ2-7	NA	CASSFYNYEQYF	TGTGCCAGCAGCTTCTACAACTACGAGCAGTACTTC
TRBV7-3	NA	TRBJ2-1	NA	CASSLKAGPYNEQFF	TGTGCCAGCAGCTTAAAGGCGGGACCCTACAATGAGCAGTTCTTC
TRBV11-2	many	TRBJ2-6	NA	CASSLDLAGANVLTF	TGTGCCAGCAGCTTAGATCTGGCTGGGGCCAACGTCCTGACTTTC
TRBV7-2	many	TRBJ2-5	TRBD1	CASSLGQGGRETQYF	TGTGCCAGCAGCTTAGGACAGGGGGGGCGGGAGACCCAGTACTTC
TRBV7-2	NA	TRBJ2-1	NA	CASSPRRIGGPKYEQFF	TGTGCCAGCAGCCCTCGCCGAATCGGGGGGCCTAAATATGAGCAGTTCTTC
TRBV7-3	NA	TRBJ2-1	NA	CASSLTDGYNEQFF	TGTGCCAGCAGCTTAACCGACGGCTACAATGAGCAGTTCTTC
TRBV27	many	TRBJ2-7	TRBD1	CASSFFRTGSHEQYF	TGTGCCAGCAGTTTTTTCCGGACAGGGAGCCACGAGCAGTACTTC
TRBV7-9	many	TRBJ2-1	TRBD2	CASSFPSGTHHEQFF	TGTGCCAGCAGCTTCCCCAGCGGGACCCACCATGAGCAGTTCTTC
TRBV12-3/TRBV12-4	many	TRBJ2-7	NA	CASFEEVSSYEQYF	TGTGCCAGTTTTGAGGAGGTTAGCTCCTACGAGCAGTACTTC
TRBV7-9	few	TRBJ2-7	TRBD1	CASSLNLGQSSYEQYF	TGTGCCAGCAGCCTAAATTTGGGACAGTCCTCCTACGAGCAGTACTTC
TRBV28	many	TRBJ1-5	TRBD1	CASTSDRDYNQPQHF	TGTGCCAGCACCTCAGACAGGGACTACAATCAGCCCCAGCATTTT
TRBV9	many	TRBJ2-5	NA	CASSAVDTQETQYF	TGTGCCAGCAGCGCCGTAGACACCCAAGAGACCCAGTACTTC
TRBV5-1	many	TRBJ2-3	NA	CASSPQADTQYF	TGCGCCAGCAGCCCACAGGCGGATACGCAGTATTTT
TRBV18	NA	TRBJ1-5	NA	CASSPQVFNQPQHF	TGTGCCAGCTCACCACAGGTTTTCAATCAGCCCCAGCATTTT
TRBV6-2/TRBV6-3	many	TRBJ2-1	TRBD1	CASSYGTGGYNEQFF	TGTGCCAGCAGTTACGGGACAGGGGGCTACAATGAGCAGTTCTTC
TRBV2	many	TRBJ2-1	NA	CASSEPRGSYNEQFF	TGTGCCAGCAGTGAACCGCGAGGATCCTACAATGAGCAGTTCTTC
TRBV2	many	TRBJ2-7	TRBD1	CASRVGQVPYEQYF	TGTGCCAGCAGAGTCGGACAGGTACCCTACGAGCAGTACTTC
TRBV28	many	TRBJ1-1	NA	CATYEGGNTEAFF	TGTGCCACCTACGAGGGGGGCAACACTGAAGCTTTCTTT
TRBV10-3	many	TRBJ1-1	NA	CAISAPGQNTEAFF	TGTGCCATCAGTGCCCCGGGACAAAACACTGAAGCTTTCTTT
TRBV27	many	TRBJ1-5	TRBD1	CASSPTLDRGGHQPQHF	TGTGCCAGCAGTCCGACGCTGGACAGGGGAGGCCATCAGCCCCAGCATTTT
TRBV6-2/TRBV6-3	few	TRBJ2-1	TRBD2	CASSYSHAGGLIGEQFF	TGTGCCAGCAGTTACTCGCACGCGGGGGGGCTTATCGGTGAGCAGTTCTTC
TRBV7-2	many	TRBJ1-5	TRBD1	CASSLRTTGGVQPQHF	TGTGCCAGCAGCTTACGTACGACAGGGGGGGTTCAGCCCCAGCATTTT
TRBV10-3	many	TRBJ2-3	TRBD2	CAISGGLARDTQYF	TGTGCCATCAGTGGGGGACTAGCGAGAGATACGCAGTATTTT
TRBV4-3	NA	TRBJ2-2	NA	CASSGSLANTGELFF	TGCGCCAGCAGCGGAAGCCTAGCAAACACCGGGGAGCTGTTTTTT
TRBV5-1	many	TRBJ2-3	TRBD1	CASRFRATGEADTQYF	TGCGCCAGCAGATTTCGGGCGACAGGGGAAGCAGATACGCAGTATTTT
TRBV11-2	few	TRBJ2-4	NA	CASRGPSAVELAKNIQYF	TGTGCCAGCAGGGGGCCGTCTGCCGTCGAGCTAGCCAAAAACATTCAGTACTTC
TRBV11-3	many	TRBJ2-1	TRBD2	CASSPSGVYNEQFF	TGTGCCAGCAGCCCTAGCGGGGTGTACAATGAGCAGTTCTTC
TRBV6-5	NA	TRBJ2-1	TRBD2	CASSLLLTSGKNNEQFF	TGTGCCAGCAGTTTACTCCTGACTAGCGGGAAGAACAATGAGCAGTTCTTC
TRBV12-3/TRBV12-4	many	TRBJ1-4	NA	CASSFTRNEKLFF	TGTGCCAGCAGTTTTACCAGAAATGAAAAACTGTTTTTT
TRBV10-3	NA	TRBJ1-1	NA	CAIRRDTNEAFF	TGTGCCATCAGGCGGGACACTAATGAAGCTTTCTTT
TRBV9	many	TRBJ1-1	TRBD1	CASSAPGQTNTEAFF	TGTGCCAGCAGCGCCCCGGGACAGACGAACACTGAAGCTTTCTTT